This TCR beta chain is from a study of molecular identifiers for immune sequencing clone quantification. A remark on this clonotype: Its target is not known.

Making the bulk TCR libraries relied on previously described methods and listed TCR primers. TCRdb recomputed calls from the PCR reads with MiXCR, one row per CDR3 protein. The repertoire has approximately 590,000 distinct CDR3 sequences, roughly 25% of them found once; the top ten carry roughly 0.83%. Study-level points and caveats: Clones that had above 20 RNA copies took up over 99% of effector molecules but under 1% in naive cells.

Isolation of naive CD8 T cells was achieved by sorting on a CD8+CD4-CCR7+CD45RA+ phenotype. What was sequenced was naive CD8+ T cells from blood, with Jurkat cell RNA spiked in. The subset: FACS-sorted CD8+CD4-CCR7+CD45RA+ naive T cells. The receptor was isolated from a human donor in good health. Some libraries in this study had Jurkat cell RNA spiked in.

The CDR3 coding sequence is TGTGCCACCAGCAGCGTCGGGGAGGTCACAGATACGCAGTATTTT. Translation gives CATSSVGEVTDTQYF. The chain couples TRBV15 to TRBJ2-3, with TRBD2 as a possible D gene (6 bases). V was trimmed by 3 bases and J by 2 bases, leaving 12 bases between them. The CDR3 is 15 amino acids. The germline V gene has CDR1 LNHNV and CDR2 YYDKDF (reference sequence). Full variable domain (rest looked up from reference TRBV15 and TRBJ2-3): DAMVIQNPRYQVTQFGKPVTLSCSQTLNHNVMYWYQQKSSQAPKLLFHYYDKDFNNEADTPDNFQSRRPNTSFCFLDIRSPGLGDTAMYLCATSSVGEVTDTQYFGPGTRLTVL.